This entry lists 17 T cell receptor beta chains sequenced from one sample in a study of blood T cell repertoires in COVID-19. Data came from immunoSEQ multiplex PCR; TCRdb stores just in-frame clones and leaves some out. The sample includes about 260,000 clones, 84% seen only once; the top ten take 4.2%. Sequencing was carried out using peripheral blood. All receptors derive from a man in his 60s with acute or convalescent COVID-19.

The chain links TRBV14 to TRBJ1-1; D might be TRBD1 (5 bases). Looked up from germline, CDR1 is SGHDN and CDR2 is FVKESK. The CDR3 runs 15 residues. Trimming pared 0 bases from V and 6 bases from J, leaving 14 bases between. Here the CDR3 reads CASSQETQGSPEAFF. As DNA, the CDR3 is TGTGCCAGCAGCCAAGAAACGCAGGGATCTCCTGAAGCTTTCTTT.

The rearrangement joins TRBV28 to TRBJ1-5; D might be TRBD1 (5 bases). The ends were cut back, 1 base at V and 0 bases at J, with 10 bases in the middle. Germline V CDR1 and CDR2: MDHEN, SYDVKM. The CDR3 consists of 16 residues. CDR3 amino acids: CASSLYRTNSNQPQHF. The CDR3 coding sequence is TGTGCCAGCAGTTTATATAGGACAAATAGCAATCAGCCCCAGCATTTT.

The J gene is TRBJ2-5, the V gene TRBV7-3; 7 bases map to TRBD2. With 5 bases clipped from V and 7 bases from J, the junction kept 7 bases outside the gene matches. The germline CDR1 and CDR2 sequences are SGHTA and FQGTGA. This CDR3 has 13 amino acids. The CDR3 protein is CASSQGGRGTQYF. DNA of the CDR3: TGTGCCAGCAGCCAGGGTGGGAGGGGGACCCAGTACTTC.

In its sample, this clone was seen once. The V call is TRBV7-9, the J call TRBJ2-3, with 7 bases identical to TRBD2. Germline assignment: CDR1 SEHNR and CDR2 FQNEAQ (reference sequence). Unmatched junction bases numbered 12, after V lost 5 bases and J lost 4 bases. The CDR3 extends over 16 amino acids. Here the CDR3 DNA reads TGTGCCAGCAGCCCGGGACTAAGGACCCGGGCAGATACGCAGTATTTT. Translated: CASSPGLRTRADTQYF. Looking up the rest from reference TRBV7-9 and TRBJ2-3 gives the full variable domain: DTGVSQNPRHKITKRGQNVTFRCDPISEHNRLYWYRQTLGQGPEFLTYFQNEAQLEKSRLLSDRFSAERPKGSFSTLEIQRTEQGDSAMYLCASSPGLRTRADTQYFGPGTRLTVL.

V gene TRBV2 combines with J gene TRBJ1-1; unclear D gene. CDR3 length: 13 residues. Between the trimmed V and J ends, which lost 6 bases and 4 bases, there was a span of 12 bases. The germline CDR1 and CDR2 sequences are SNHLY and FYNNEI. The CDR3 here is CASRAGRATEAFF. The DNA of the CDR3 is TGTGCCAGCAGGGCGGGGAGGGCCACTGAAGCTTTCTTT.

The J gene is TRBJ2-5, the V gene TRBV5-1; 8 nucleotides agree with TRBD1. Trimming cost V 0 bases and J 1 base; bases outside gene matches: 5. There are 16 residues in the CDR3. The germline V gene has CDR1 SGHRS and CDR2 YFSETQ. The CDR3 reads CASSLVTGVPQETQYF. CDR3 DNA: TGCGCCAGCAGCTTGGTGACAGGGGTTCCCCAAGAGACCCAGTACTTC.

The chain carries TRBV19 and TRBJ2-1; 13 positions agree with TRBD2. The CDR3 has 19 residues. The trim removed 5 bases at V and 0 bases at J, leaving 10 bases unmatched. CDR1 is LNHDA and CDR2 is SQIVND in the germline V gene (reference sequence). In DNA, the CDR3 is TGTGCCAGTAGTCCCGCCGGGACTAGCGGGGCTAGCTCCTACAATGAGCAGTTCTTC. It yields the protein CASSPAGTSGASSYNEQFF.

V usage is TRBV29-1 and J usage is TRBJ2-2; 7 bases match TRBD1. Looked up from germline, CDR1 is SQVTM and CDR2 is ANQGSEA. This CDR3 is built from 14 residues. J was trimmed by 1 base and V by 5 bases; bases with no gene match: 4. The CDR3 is CSVSRQGNTGELFF. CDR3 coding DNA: TGCAGCGTTTCCAGACAGGGGAACACCGGGGAGCTGTTTTTT.

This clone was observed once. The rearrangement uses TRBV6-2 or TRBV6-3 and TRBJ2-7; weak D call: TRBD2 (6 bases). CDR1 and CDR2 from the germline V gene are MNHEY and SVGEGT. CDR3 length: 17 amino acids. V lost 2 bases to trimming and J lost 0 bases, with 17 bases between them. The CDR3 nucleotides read TGTGCCAGCAGTTACCCTGAAAGCGGGTCCACCTCCTACGAGCAGTACTTC. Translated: CASSYPESGSTSYEQYF.

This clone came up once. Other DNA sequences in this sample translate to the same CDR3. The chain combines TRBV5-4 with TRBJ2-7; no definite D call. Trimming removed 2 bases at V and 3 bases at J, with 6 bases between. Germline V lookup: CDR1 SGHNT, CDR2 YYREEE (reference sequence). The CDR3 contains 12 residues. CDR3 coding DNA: TGTGCCAGCAGCTTAGGCGGCTACGAGCAGTACTTC. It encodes CASSLGGYEQYF.

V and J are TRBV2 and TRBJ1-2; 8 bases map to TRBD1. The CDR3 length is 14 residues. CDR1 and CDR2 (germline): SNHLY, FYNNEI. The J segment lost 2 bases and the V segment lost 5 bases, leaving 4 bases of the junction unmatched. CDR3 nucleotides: TGTGCCAGCAGTCAAGGACAGGGAAACTATGGCTACACCTTC. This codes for CASSQGQGNYGYTF.

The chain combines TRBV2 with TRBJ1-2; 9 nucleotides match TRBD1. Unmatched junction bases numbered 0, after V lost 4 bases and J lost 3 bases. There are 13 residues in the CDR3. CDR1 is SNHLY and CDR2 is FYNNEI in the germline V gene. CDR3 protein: CASSGTGDYGYTF. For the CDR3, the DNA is TGTGCCAGCAGTGGGACAGGGGACTATGGCTACACCTTC.

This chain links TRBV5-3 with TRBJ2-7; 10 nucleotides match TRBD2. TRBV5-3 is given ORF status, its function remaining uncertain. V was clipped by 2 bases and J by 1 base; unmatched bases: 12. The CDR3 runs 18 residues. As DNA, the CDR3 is TGTGCCAGAAGCTTAATTTTGCGGACTAGCGGACCTTCCTACGAGCAGTACTTC. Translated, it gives CARSLILRTSGPSYEQYF.

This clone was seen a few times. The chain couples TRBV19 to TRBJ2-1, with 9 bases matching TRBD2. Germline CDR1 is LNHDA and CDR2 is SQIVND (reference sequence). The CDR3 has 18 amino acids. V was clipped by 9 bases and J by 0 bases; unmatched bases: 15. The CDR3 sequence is CASVGSSGGRSSYNEQFF. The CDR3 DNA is TGTGCCAGCGTTGGGTCAAGCGGGGGGCGAAGCTCCTACAATGAGCAGTTCTTC.

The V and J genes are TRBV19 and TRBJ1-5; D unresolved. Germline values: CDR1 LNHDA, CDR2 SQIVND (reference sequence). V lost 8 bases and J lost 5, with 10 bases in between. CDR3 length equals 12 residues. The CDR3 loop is CASCDGDQPQHF. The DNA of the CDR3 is TGTGCCAGTTGTGACGGGGATCAGCCCCAGCATTTT.

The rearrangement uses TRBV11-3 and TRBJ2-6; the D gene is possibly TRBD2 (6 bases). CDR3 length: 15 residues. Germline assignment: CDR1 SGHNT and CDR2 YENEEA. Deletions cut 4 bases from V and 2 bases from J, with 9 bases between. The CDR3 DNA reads TGTGCCAGCAGCTCGGAGGGGACTGGGGCCAACGTCCTGACTTTC. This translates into CASSSEGTGANVLTF. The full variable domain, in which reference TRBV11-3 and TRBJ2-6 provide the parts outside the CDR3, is EAGVVQSPRYKIIEKKQPVAFWCNPISGHNTLYWYLQNLGQGPELLIRYENEEAVDDSQLPKDRFSAERLKGVDSTLKIQPAELGDSAVYLCASSSEGTGANVLTFGAGSRLTVL.

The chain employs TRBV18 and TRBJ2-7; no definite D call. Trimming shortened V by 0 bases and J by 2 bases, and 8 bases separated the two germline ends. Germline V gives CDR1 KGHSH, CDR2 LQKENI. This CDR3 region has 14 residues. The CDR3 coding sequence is TGTGCCAGCTCACCACCGAACAAAGCCTACGAGCAGTACTTC. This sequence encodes CASSPPNKAYEQYF.